Presented here are 6 T cell receptor beta chains from one specimen sequenced in a study of beta chain features in type 1 diabetes. Reverse transcribing all isolated RNA meant expressed TCRB transcripts were sequenced. Sequencing was performed with immunoSEQ multiplex PCR; in TCRdb, only in-frame clones are kept and a portion is missing. The table includes approximately 260,000 clones, roughly 20% detected once. These receptors' antigens are unknown. Overall study findings and caveats: Shortening that was moderate but significant affected the TCRB CDR3s of Type 1 diabetes patients in all four CD4+ subsets.

Sequencing was performed on naive CD4+ T cells from blood. The receptors shown here come from a woman between 35 and 50 years old with type 1 diabetes.

This clone was found a few times. J is TRBJ1-4 and V is TRBV7-6; D not resolved. Germline V gene data show CDR1 as SGHVS and CDR2 as FNYEAQ. Trimming left V 1 base short and J 1 base short, with 4 bases between. This CDR3 has 14 residues. The CDR3 protein is CASSLGGTNEKLFF. As DNA, the CDR3 is TGTGCCAGCAGCTTAGGAGGAACTAATGAAAAACTGTTTTTT.

The gene calls are TRBV4-2 and TRBJ1-2; D may be TRBD1 (5 bases). Between the trimmed V and J ends, which lost 1 base and 1 base, there was a span of 13 bases. This CDR3 contains 16 residues. Germline V gene lookup returns CDR1 LGHNA and CDR2 YNFKEQ. In nucleotides, the CDR3 is TGTGCCAGCAGCCAAGGGAGCACCCAGGGTAACTATGGCTACACCTTC. It encodes CASSQGSTQGNYGYTF.

A few counts support this clone. Other DNA sequences in the same sample also yield this CDR3. The chain is built from TRBV11-2 and TRBJ2-5; the D is unclear. There are 11 residues in the CDR3. Germline V CDR1 and CDR2: SGHAT, FQNNGV. V gave up 6 bases and J gave up 2 bases, with 4 bases separating them. CDR3 nucleotide sequence: TGTGCCAGCAGTCCGCAAGAGACCCAGTACTTC. This gives the protein CASSPQETQYF.

There are a few counts of this clone. The rearrangement joins TRBV30 to TRBJ2-7; a weak D match, TRBD1 (5 bases). Trimming took off 4 bases at V and 1 base at J, with 8 bases between the two ends. CDR1 and CDR2 (germline): GTSNPN, SVGIG (reference sequence). The CDR3 sequence is 12 residues long. CDR3 sequence: CAWTTGSYEQYF. CDR3 nucleotides: TGTGCCTGGACAACAGGTTCCTACGAGCAGTACTTC.

In its sample, this clone was seen a few times. The V gene is TRBV18, the J gene TRBJ2-7, with 10 bases aligning to TRBD1. This CDR3 is 15 amino acids long. The ends lost 3 bases at V and 6 bases at J; junction bases unmatched: 8. CDR1 is KGHSH, CDR2 LQKENI, per germline. CDR3 sequence: CASSPPGQGSVEQYF. The CDR3 DNA follows: TGTGCCAGCTCACCGCCGGGACAGGGGAGCGTCGAGCAGTACTTC.

The chain's CDR3 is CASSQQGYEQYF. Here the CDR3 DNA reads TGTGCCAGCAGCCAACAGGGGTACGAGCAGTACTTC. The chain employs TRBV11-1 and TRBJ2-7, with 7 bases fitting TRBD1. The germline V gene encodes CDR1 SGHAT and CDR2 FQDESV (reference sequence). The CDR3 loop spans 12 amino acids. Trimming took 5 bases from V and 4 from J; bases not matched to a gene: 2.